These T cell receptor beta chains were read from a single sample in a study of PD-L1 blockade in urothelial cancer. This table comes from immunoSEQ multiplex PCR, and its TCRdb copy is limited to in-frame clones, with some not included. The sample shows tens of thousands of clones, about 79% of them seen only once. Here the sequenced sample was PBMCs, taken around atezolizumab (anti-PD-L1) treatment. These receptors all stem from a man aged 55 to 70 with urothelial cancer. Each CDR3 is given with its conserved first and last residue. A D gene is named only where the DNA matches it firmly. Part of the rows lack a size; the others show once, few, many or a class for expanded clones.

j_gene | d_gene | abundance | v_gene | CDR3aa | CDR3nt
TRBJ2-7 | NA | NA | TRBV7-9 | CASSKLGSGSQYF | TGTGCCAGCAGCAAATTGGGTTCGGGATCGCAGTACTTC
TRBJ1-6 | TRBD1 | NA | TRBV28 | CASSPGQGYSPLHF | TGTGCCAGCAGTCCGGGACAGGGGTATTCACCCCTCCACTTT
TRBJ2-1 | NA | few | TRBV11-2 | CASSLADNEQFF | TGTGCCAGCAGCTTAGCTGACAATGAGCAGTTCTTC
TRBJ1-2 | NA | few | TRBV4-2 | CASSQEAVYGYTF | TGTGCCAGCAGCCAAGAAGCGGTTTATGGCTACACCTTC
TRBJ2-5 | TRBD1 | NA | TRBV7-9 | CASSPRTGEETQYF | TGTGCCAGCAGCCCACGGACAGGGGAAGAGACCCAGTACTTC
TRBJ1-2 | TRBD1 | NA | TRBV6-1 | CASIAQGAGNYGYTF | TGTGCCAGCATCGCACAGGGGGCCGGAAACTATGGCTACACCTTC
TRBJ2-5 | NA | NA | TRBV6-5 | CASSSPGTQYF | TGTGCCAGCAGTTCCCCGGGAACCCAGTACTTC
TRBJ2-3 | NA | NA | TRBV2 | CASSVGSVGTDTQYF | TGTGCCAGCAGTGTGGGTAGCGTGGGCACAGATACGCAGTATTTT
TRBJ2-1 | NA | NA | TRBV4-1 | CASSQDGAEYNEQFF | TGCGCCAGCAGCCAAGATGGGGCAGAATACAATGAGCAGTTCTTC
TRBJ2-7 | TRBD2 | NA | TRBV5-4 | CASSLGGSGSMNEQYF | TGTGCCAGCAGCTTGGGGGGTAGCGGGAGTATGAACGAGCAGTACTTC
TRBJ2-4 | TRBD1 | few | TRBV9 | CASSGQGAKNIQYF | TGTGCCAGCAGCGGACAGGGGGCCAAAAACATTCAGTACTTC
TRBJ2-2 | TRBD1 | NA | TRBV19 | CASSILDRGTGELFF | TGTGCCAGTAGTATCCTCGACAGGGGCACCGGGGAGCTGTTTTTT
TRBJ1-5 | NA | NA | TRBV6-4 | CASSTTRRFGRGTSNQPQHF | TGTGCCAGCTCGACCACGAGGAGGTTTGGGCGTGGGACAAGCAATCAGCCCCAGCATTTT
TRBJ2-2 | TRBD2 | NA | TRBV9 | CASSVVGGRTTGELFF | TGTGCCAGCAGCGTAGTTGGCGGGAGGACCACCGGGGAGCTGTTTTTT
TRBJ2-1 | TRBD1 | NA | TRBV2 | CASSADRASYNEQFF | TGTGCCAGCAGCGCGGACAGGGCCTCCTACAATGAGCAGTTCTTC
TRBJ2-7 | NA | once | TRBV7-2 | CASSPGVLEYSYEQYF | TGTGCCAGCAGCCCCGGAGTTTTAGAATATTCCTACGAGCAGTACTTC
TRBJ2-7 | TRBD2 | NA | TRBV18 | CASSPGTSIRYEQYF | TGTGCCAGCTCACCAGGGACTAGCATTCGCTACGAGCAGTACTTC
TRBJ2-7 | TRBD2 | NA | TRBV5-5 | CASSLASGSFYEQYF | TGTGCCAGCAGCTTGGCCAGCGGGAGTTTCTACGAGCAGTACTTC
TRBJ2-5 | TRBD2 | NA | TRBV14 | CASSQGLAGSGTQYF | TGTGCCAGCAGCCAAGGACTAGCGGGGTCAGGGACCCAGTACTTC
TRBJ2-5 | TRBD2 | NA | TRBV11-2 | CASSFRLAGVETQYF | TGTGCCAGCAGCTTCCGACTAGCGGGAGTAGAGACCCAGTACTTC
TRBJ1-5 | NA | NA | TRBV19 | CASSTDRPNQPQHF | TGTGCCAGTAGTACCGACAGACCGAATCAGCCCCAGCATTTT
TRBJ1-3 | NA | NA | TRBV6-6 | CASIGGIFSGNTIYF | TGTGCCAGCATCGGGGGGATTTTCTCTGGAAACACCATATATTTT
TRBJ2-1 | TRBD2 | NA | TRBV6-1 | CASSEALGSGDYKFF | TGTGCCAGCAGTGAAGCGCTGGGAAGCGGGGATTATAAGTTCTTC
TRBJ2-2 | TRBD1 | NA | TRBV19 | CASSFDRAAGELFF | TGTGCCAGTAGCTTCGACAGGGCGGCCGGGGAGCTGTTTTTT
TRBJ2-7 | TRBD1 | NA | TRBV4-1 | CASSLRQGSYEQYF | TGCGCCAGCAGCCTGAGACAGGGATCCTACGAGCAGTACTTC
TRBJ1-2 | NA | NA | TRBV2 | CASSVGTYQYGYTF | TGTGCCAGCAGCGTTGGGACATATCAGTATGGCTACACCTTC
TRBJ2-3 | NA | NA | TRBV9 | CASSVASPADTQYF | TGTGCCAGCAGCGTCGCTTCTCCAGCAGATACGCAGTATTTT
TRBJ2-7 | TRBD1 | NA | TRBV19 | CASSDRDRGRHEQYF | TGTGCCAGTAGTGACCGGGACAGGGGTCGGCACGAGCAGTACTTC
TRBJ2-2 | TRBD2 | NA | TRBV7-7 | CASLRTRGPGELFF | TGTGCTAGCCTTAGGACTAGAGGGCCCGGGGAGCTGTTTTTT